This T cell receptor (beta chain) was captured in a study of human T cells and chemical hapten exposure. Each CDR3 protein gets one entry after TCRdb re-called the RACE reads with MiXCR. The repertoire holds under 200,000 distinct CDR3 sequences, with about 14% as singletons. As to time point: patch test 1, 2 weeks after DPC sensitization. Treatment noted: therapeutic diphenylcyclopropenone sensitization with weekly scalp DPC. Staff drew blood before applying each patch test. Trimming removed 3 bases from V and 2 bases from J, with 5 bases in between. This CDR3 has 13 residues. Per the germline V gene, CDR1 is ENHRY and CDR2 is SYGVKD. This clonotype has just a few counts.

The rearrangement links TRBV10-3 to TRBJ1-3, with D unclear. This clonotype originated in a woman aged 25 to 39 with alopecia areata. Some clones in this sample may be carry-over from other donors' samples. The sequencing here drew on whole blood, taken in connection with sensitization to the hapten diphenylcyclopropenone (DPC). CDR3 sequence reads: CAISDQAGNTIYF. CDR3 nucleotide sequence: TGTGCCATCAGTGACCAGGCTGGAAACACCATATATTTT.